The rows below give T cell receptor beta chains drawn from one sample of a study of blood T cells in healthy people across ages. TCRdb redid the calling of the 5' RACE reads with MiXCR, one entry per CDR3 protein. The table has roughly 900,000 distinct CDR3 sequences, around 48% seen once; the top ten hold about an eighth. Material for sequencing was blood. The receptors were sampled from a man under 40 in good health. Each CDR3 is given with its conserved first and last residue. D genes are given only for firm matches. Expanded clones get a size class; other rows say once, few or many, or leave the size out.

j_call: TRBJ2-1; v_call: TRBV29-1; d_call: -; clone_size: -; cdr3_nt: TGCAGCGTTGAAAGAATTCCTGAGCAGTTCTTC; cdr3_aa: CSVERIPEQFF
j_call: TRBJ1-2; v_call: TRBV6-5; d_call: -; clone_size: few; cdr3_nt: TGTGCCAGCACCAACAGTCTCAACTATGGCTACACCTTC; cdr3_aa: CASTNSLNYGYTF
j_call: TRBJ1-5; v_call: TRBV10-3; d_call: -; clone_size: -; cdr3_nt: TGTGCCATCAGGGACTCAGGACTGCAGCCCCAGCATTTT; cdr3_aa: CAIRDSGLQPQHF
j_call: TRBJ2-1; v_call: TRBV4-2; d_call: -; clone_size: -; cdr3_nt: TGTGCCAGCAGCCAAGATAAGGAGGGGCCCTCCTACAATGAGCAGTTCTTC; cdr3_aa: CASSQDKEGPSYNEQFF
j_call: TRBJ1-1; v_call: TRBV6-6; d_call: -; clone_size: -; cdr3_nt: TGTGCCACCAAAGTCCGGGAGAGGGCTGAAGCTTTCTTT; cdr3_aa: CATKVRERAEAFF
j_call: TRBJ1-5; v_call: TRBV20-1; d_call: -; clone_size: few; cdr3_nt: TGCAGTGCCAACAGGGATAGCAATCAGCCCCAGCATTTT; cdr3_aa: CSANRDSNQPQHF
j_call: TRBJ2-1; v_call: TRBV6-5; d_call: TRBD1; clone_size: -; cdr3_nt: TGTGCCAGCGGGCGTCGAGACAGGGACAATGAGCAGTTCTTC; cdr3_aa: CASGRRDRDNEQFF
j_call: TRBJ2-7; v_call: TRBV6-1; d_call: -; clone_size: -; cdr3_nt: TGTGCCAGCAGTGAAGCAACCTTCTCAGGGAAATACGAGCAGTACTTC; cdr3_aa: CASSEATFSGKYEQYF
j_call: TRBJ2-3; v_call: TRBV4-3; d_call: -; clone_size: few; cdr3_nt: TGCGCCAGCAGCCAAGAAGCGACTAGGACAGATACGCAGTATTTT; cdr3_aa: CASSQEATRTDTQYF
j_call: TRBJ2-7; v_call: TRBV28; d_call: -; clone_size: -; cdr3_nt: TGTGCCAGCAGGGGACTGGGGGGTAACGAGCAGTACTTC; cdr3_aa: CASRGLGGNEQYF
j_call: TRBJ2-7; v_call: TRBV6-5; d_call: TRBD1; clone_size: -; cdr3_nt: TGTGCCAGCAGGCGAGGACAGGGCTCCTACGAGCAGTACTTC; cdr3_aa: CASRRGQGSYEQYF
j_call: TRBJ1-1; v_call: TRBV27; d_call: TRBD1; clone_size: few; cdr3_nt: TGTGCCAGCAGTGCGGGACAGACTGGGGCTGAAGCTTTCTTT; cdr3_aa: CASSAGQTGAEAFF
j_call: TRBJ1-5; v_call: TRBV5-1; d_call: -; clone_size: few; cdr3_nt: TGCGCCAGCAGCTTGGGAACAACGGGCAATCAGCCCCAGCATTTT; cdr3_aa: CASSLGTTGNQPQHF
j_call: TRBJ2-6; v_call: TRBV7-9; d_call: -; clone_size: -; cdr3_nt: TGTGCCAGCAGCTTACTTCTTCAGATCTCTGGGGCCAACGTCCTGACTTTC; cdr3_aa: CASSLLLQISGANVLTF
j_call: TRBJ2-1; v_call: TRBV29-1; d_call: -; clone_size: once; cdr3_nt: TGCAGCGCTGAAGGAGTTCCTAGCGAAAGCTCCTACAATGAGCAGTTCTTC; cdr3_aa: CSAEGVPSESSYNEQFF
j_call: TRBJ2-3; v_call: TRBV29-1; d_call: -; clone_size: -; cdr3_nt: TGCAGCATCCAGCGCACAGATACGCAGTATTTT; cdr3_aa: CSIQRTDTQYF
j_call: TRBJ1-5; v_call: TRBV6-1; d_call: -; clone_size: -; cdr3_nt: TGTGCCAGCAGTGAAGGACAGGTGGATCAGCCCCAGCATTTT; cdr3_aa: CASSEGQVDQPQHF
j_call: TRBJ2-3; v_call: TRBV7-8; d_call: TRBD1; clone_size: -; cdr3_nt: TGTGCCAGCAGTCCAAGCGAGCCGGGACAGCTTACAGATACGCAGTATTTT; cdr3_aa: CASSPSEPGQLTDTQYF
j_call: TRBJ2-1; v_call: TRBV7-2; d_call: TRBD1; clone_size: few; cdr3_nt: TGTGCCAGCAGATTTATGGGACAGGGCTCCTACAATGAGCAGTTCTTC; cdr3_aa: CASRFMGQGSYNEQFF
j_call: TRBJ1-2; v_call: TRBV10-3; d_call: TRBD1; clone_size: -; cdr3_nt: TGTGCCATCACCCGGGGACAGGGAGGATATGGCTACACCTTC; cdr3_aa: CAITRGQGGYGYTF
j_call: TRBJ2-1; v_call: TRBV20-1; d_call: -; clone_size: -; cdr3_nt: TGCAGTGCTAGGGCCAGGGGTGATGAGCGGTTCTTC; cdr3_aa: CSARARGDERFF
j_call: TRBJ2-3; v_call: TRBV7-2; d_call: TRBD2; clone_size: -; cdr3_nt: TGTGCCAGCAGCACGCGACTAGCGGGGTACACAGATACGCAGTATTTT; cdr3_aa: CASSTRLAGYTDTQYF
j_call: TRBJ2-3; v_call: TRBV11-1; d_call: -; clone_size: once; cdr3_nt: TGTGCCAGCAGCTTAGCGGGGGGGCTGCTCACAGATACGCAGTATTTT; cdr3_aa: CASSLAGGLLTDTQYF
j_call: TRBJ2-7; v_call: TRBV4-2; d_call: TRBD2; clone_size: many; cdr3_nt: TGTGCCAGCAGCCAGGGCGGGGGATCCTACGAGCAGTACTTC; cdr3_aa: CASSQGGGSYEQYF
j_call: TRBJ1-6; v_call: TRBV6-5; d_call: -; clone_size: once; cdr3_nt: TGTGCCAGCAGTTACCTAAGGAGCTCCTATAATTCACCCCTCCACTTT; cdr3_aa: CASSYLRSSYNSPLHF
j_call: TRBJ2-1; v_call: TRBV5-5; d_call: -; clone_size: -; cdr3_nt: TGTGCCAGCAGCTTGTTAGCTATGTTAGATGATCCGTTCTTC; cdr3_aa: CASSLLAMLDDPFF
j_call: TRBJ1-3; v_call: TRBV5-6; d_call: -; clone_size: -; cdr3_nt: TGTGCCAGCAGCTGGGGCCCGAACTCTGGAAACACCATATATTTT; cdr3_aa: CASSWGPNSGNTIYF
j_call: TRBJ2-3; v_call: TRBV10-3; d_call: -; clone_size: -; cdr3_nt: TGTGCCATCAGTGCTCCACAGGGCCTCACAGATACGCAGTATTTT; cdr3_aa: CAISAPQGLTDTQYF
j_call: TRBJ1-1; v_call: TRBV7-2; d_call: -; clone_size: -; cdr3_nt: TGTGCCAGCAGCTTAGTTGGGGCTGACACTGAAGCTTTCTTT; cdr3_aa: CASSLVGADTEAFF